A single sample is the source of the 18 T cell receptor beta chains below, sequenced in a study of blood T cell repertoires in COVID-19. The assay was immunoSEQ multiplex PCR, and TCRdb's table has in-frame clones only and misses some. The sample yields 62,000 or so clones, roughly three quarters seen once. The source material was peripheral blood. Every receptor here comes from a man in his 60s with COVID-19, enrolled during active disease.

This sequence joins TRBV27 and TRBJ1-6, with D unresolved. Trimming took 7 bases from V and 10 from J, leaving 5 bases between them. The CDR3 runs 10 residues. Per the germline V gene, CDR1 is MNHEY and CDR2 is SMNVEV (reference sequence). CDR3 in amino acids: CASKTSPLHF. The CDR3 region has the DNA TGTGCCAGCAAAACATCACCCCTCCACTTT.

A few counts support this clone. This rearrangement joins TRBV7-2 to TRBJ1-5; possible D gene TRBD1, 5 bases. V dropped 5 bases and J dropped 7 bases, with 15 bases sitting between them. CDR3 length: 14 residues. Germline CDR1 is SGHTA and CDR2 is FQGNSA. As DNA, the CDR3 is TGTGCCAGCAGCGCAGGTGGGGGAGGCCAGCCCCAGCATTTT. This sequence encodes CASSAGGGGQPQHF.

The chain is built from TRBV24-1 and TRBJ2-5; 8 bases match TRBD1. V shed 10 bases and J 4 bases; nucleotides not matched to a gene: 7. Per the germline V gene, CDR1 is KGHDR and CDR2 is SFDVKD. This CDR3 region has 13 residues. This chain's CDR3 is CATEPGGAETQYF. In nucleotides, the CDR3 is TGTGCCACAGAACCAGGGGGCGCAGAGACCCAGTACTTC.

The CDR3 protein is CASSLSGGGSPLHF. In DNA, the CDR3 is TGCGCCAGCAGCTTATCGGGTGGCGGGTCACCCCTCCACTTT. The V gene is TRBV5-1, the J gene TRBJ1-6; D is unresolved. Trimming cost V 2 bases and J 10 bases, with 13 bases left between them. CDR3 length: 14 residues. From germline, CDR1 is SGHRS and CDR2 YFSETQ.

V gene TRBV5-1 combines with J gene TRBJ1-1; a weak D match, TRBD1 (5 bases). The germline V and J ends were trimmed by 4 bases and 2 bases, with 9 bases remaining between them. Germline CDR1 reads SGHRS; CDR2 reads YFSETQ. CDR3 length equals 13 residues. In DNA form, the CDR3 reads TGCGCCAGCAGCGACGGACACAACACTGAAGCTTTCTTT. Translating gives CASSDGHNTEAFF.

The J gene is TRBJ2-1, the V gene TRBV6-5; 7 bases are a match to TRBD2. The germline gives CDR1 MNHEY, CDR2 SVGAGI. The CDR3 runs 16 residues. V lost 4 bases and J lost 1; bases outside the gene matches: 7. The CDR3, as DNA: TGTGCCAGCAGTTGGGTGAGCGGGGAGTCCTACAATGAGCAGTTCTTC. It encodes CASSWVSGESYNEQFF.

This CDR3 is CASRQTKRGGRYDEQYF. The CDR3 nucleotides are TGTGCCAGCAGGCAGACTAAGCGGGGGGGCCGTTACGACGAGCAGTACTTC. The rearrangement uses TRBV28 and TRBJ2-7, with TRBD2 identical over 10 bases. The V segment lost 6 bases and the J segment 5 bases; nucleotides outside the gene matches: 16. Germline CDR1 reads MDHEN; CDR2 reads SYDVKM. The CDR3 length is 17 residues. The variable domain in full, completed from reference TRBV28 and TRBJ2-7, reads DVKVTQSSRYLVKRTGEKVFLECVQDMDHENMFWYRQDPGLGLRLIYFSYDVKMKEKGDIPEGYSVSREKKERFSLILESASTNQTSMYLCASRQTKRGGRYDEQYFGPGTRLTVT.

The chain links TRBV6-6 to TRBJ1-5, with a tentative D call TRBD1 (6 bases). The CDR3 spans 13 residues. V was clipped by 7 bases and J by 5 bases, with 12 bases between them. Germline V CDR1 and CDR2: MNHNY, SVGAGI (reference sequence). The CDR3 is CASKTGQDQPQHF. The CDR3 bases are TGTGCCAGCAAGACAGGCCAGGATCAGCCCCAGCATTTT.

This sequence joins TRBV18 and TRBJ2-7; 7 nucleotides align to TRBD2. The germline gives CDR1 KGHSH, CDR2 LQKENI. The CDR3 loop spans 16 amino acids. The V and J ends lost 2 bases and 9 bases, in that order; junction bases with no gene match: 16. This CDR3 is CASSPSIDQRGFGQYF. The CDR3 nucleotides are TGTGCCAGCTCACCATCGATTGACCAGCGGGGCTTTGGGCAGTACTTC.

The CDR3 DNA follows: TGTGCCAGCAGCGTCCGGGACAGCCCTTATGGCTACACCTTC. It encodes CASSVRDSPYGYTF. The gene calls are TRBV5-6 and TRBJ1-2, with TRBD1 matching over 7 bases. This CDR3 has 14 residues. Germline CDR1 SGHDT, CDR2 YYEEEE. Trimming cost V 4 bases and J 5 bases; bases outside gene matches: 8.

CDR3 DNA sequence: TGCGCCAGCAGCCAAGATTTTAGCGGGAGTGCCTACAATGAGCAGTTCTTC. It codes for CASSQDFSGSAYNEQFF. The chain couples TRBV4-1 to TRBJ2-1, with 9 bases aligning to TRBD2. The J segment lost 2 bases and the V segment lost 0 bases, leaving 5 bases of the junction unmatched. CDR3 size: 17 residues. CDR1 and CDR2 (germline): MGHRA, YSYEKL.

CDR3 sequence (DNA): TGTGCCAGCAGCGTTCCTAAGGGGGGACAGGGGTCCGGGGAGCTGTTTTTT. It translates to CASSVPKGGQGSGELFF. The chain is built from TRBV9 and TRBJ2-2, with TRBD1 matching 10 bases. The CDR3 is made up of 17 amino acids. Germline-derived CDR1 and CDR2 are SGDLS and YYNGEE. J lost 6 bases, V lost 2 bases, and 10 bases had no gene match. Complete variable domain (other parts from reference TRBV9 and TRBJ2-2): DSGVTQTPKHLITATGQRVTLRCSPRSGDLSVYWYQQSLDQGLQFLIQYYNGEERAKGNILERFSAQQFPDLHSELNLSSLELGDSALYFCASSVPKGGQGSGELFFGEGSRLTVL.

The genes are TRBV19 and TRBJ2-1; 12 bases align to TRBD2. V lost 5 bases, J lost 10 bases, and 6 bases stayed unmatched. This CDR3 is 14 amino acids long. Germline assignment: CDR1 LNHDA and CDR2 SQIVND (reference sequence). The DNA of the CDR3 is TGTGCCAGTAGTCTGCCTAGCGGGAGGGGAGAGCAGTTCTTC. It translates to CASSLPSGRGEQFF.

The CDR3 coding sequence is TGTGCCAGCTCATCGGGACAGGGGGCCTATGGAAACACCATATATTTT. Residues: CASSSGQGAYGNTIYF. The V gene is TRBV18, the J gene TRBJ1-3, with 12 bases lining up with TRBD1. Trimming at V came to 5 bases and at J to 3 bases, leaving 5 bases not matched to a gene. The CDR3 has 16 residues. Germline CDR1 is KGHSH and CDR2 is LQKENI. Filled out from reference TRBV18 and TRBJ1-3, the complete variable domain reads NAGVMQNPRHLVRRRGQEARLRCSPMKGHSHVYWYRQLPEEGLKFMVYLQKENIIDESGMPKERFSAEFPKEGPSILRIQQVVRGDSAAYFCASSSGQGAYGNTIYFGEGSWLTVV.

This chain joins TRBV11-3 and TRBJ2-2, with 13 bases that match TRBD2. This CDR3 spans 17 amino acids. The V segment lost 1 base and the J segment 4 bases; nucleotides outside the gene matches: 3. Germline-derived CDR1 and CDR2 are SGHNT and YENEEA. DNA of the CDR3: TGTGCCAGCAGCTTAGTGGGACTAGCGGGATTCACCGGGGAGCTGTTTTTT. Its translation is CASSLVGLAGFTGELFF.

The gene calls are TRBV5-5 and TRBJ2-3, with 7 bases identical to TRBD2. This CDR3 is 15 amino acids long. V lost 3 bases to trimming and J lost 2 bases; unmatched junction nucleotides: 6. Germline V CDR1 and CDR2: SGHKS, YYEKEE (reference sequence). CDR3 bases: TGTGCCAGCAGCTCACCAAGCGGGATCACAGATACGCAGTATTTT. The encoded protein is CASSSPSGITDTQYF.

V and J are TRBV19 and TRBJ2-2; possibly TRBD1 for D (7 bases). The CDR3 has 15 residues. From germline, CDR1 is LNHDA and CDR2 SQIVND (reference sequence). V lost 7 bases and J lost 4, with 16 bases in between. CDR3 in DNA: TGTGCCAGTACCCAGACAGGGAGGATCACCGGGGAGCTGTTTTTT. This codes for CASTQTGRITGELFF.

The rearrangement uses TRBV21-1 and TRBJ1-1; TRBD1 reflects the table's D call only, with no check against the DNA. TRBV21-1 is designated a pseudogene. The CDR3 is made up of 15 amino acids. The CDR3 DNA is TGTGCCAGCAGCAAAGATCGCAGGCAAGGCACTGAAGCTTTCTTT. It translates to CASSKDRRQGTEAFF.